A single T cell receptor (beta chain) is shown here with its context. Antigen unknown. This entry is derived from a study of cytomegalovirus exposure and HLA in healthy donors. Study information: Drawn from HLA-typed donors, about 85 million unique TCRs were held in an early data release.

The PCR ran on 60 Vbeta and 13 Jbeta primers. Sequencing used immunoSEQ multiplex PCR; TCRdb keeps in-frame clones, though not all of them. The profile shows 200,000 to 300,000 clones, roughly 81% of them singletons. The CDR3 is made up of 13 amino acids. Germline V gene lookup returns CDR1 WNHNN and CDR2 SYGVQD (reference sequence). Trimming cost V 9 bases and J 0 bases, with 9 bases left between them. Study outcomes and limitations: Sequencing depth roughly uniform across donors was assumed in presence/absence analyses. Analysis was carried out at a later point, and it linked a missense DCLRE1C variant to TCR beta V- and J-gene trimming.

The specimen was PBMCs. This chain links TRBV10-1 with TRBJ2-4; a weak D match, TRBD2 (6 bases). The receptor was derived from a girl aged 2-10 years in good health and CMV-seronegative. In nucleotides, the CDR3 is TGCGCCAGGGGAGGACTAGCCAAAAACATTCAGTACTTC. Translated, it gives CARGGLAKNIQYF.